This is a list of T cell receptor beta chains from one sample in a study of blood T cells in healthy people across ages. TCRdb used MiXCR to reprocess the 5' RACE reads, holding one entry per CDR3 protein. In the table there are about 780,000 distinct CDR3 sequences, around 24% of which are singletons. The sample was also reused in another study, on T cells of mothers and their children.

The material sequenced was blood. These receptors originate from a boy aged 5-17 years in good health. The conserved cysteine and the conserved F or W are not part of the CDR3 here. Clone size, where shown, is once, few, many, or a class for clones that have expanded.

J gene,clone size,V gene,CDR3 protein
TRBJ1-2,.,TRBV30,AWSDWMGVNYGYT
TRBJ2-7,few,TRBV6-2/TRBV6-3,ASRGGKNDYYEQY
TRBJ2-7,.,TRBV2,ASSASGAMGYEQY
TRBJ2-3,few,TRBV28,ASSLSGTHGDTQY
TRBJ2-1,few,TRBV2,ASSPSQGEQF
TRBJ2-6,few,TRBV3-1,ASSQEGPKAGANVLT
TRBJ2-5,.,TRBV10-3,AISHTGGLGQETQY
TRBJ1-1,.,TRBV7-9,ASSLSLTGLFL
TRBJ2-3,.,TRBV21-1,ASSKWRQGSTDTQY
TRBJ2-7,.,TRBV15,ATSRDGATGGYEQY
TRBJ2-4,.,TRBV20-1,SARAGIGSGNGGKNIQY
TRBJ2-5,.,TRBV12-3/TRBV12-4,ASSPRGIETQY
TRBJ2-7,.,TRBV5-1,ASSRPGLGEQY
TRBJ2-5,few,TRBV21-1,ASSSHRGGETQY
TRBJ1-6,.,TRBV4-1,ASRRTQGNSPLH
TRBJ1-2,.,TRBV7-9,ASSVDREGYT
TRBJ1-2,once,TRBV25-1,ASSGSHLGGYT
TRBJ2-1,.,TRBV5-1,ASSLVIAGGPDNEQF
.,many,TRBV12-3/TRBV12-4,ASSYRDRGRNEQF
TRBJ2-2,many,TRBV18,ASSRETGSTGELF
TRBJ1-3,few,TRBV7-3,ASSIDSRRGNTIY
TRBJ1-5,.,TRBV12-5,ASQGGGLNQPQH
TRBJ1-1,.,TRBV19,ASSRQGSVNTEAF
TRBJ2-5,.,TRBV20-1,SALNALAGKETQY
TRBJ2-4,.,TRBV3-1,ASSQGSKNIQY
TRBJ2-5,few,TRBV7-6,ASSTRGGASRGTQY
TRBJ1-1,.,TRBV11-1,ASSLGRDLGAF
TRBJ2-7,.,TRBV20-1,STRSAASYEQY
TRBJ1-1,.,TRBV7-8,ASSLRPRGTEAF
.,few,TRBV18,ASSPWDRGLHDEQY
TRBJ2-1,.,TRBV29-1,STRGGGYNEQF
TRBJ2-3,few,TRBV6-6,ASSYFGGGSSTDTQY
TRBJ1-1,few,TRBV20-1,SARGRQPRTEAF
TRBJ2-6,few,TRBV24-1,ATSEGYAGANVLT
TRBJ2-3,few,TRBV28,ASSDPGTDSIDTQY
TRBJ2-2,.,TRBV28,ASRPGTANTGELF
TRBJ2-7,few,TRBV6-5,ASSPTGVRNEQY
TRBJ2-5,.,TRBV5-1,ASSLAGFSGGETQY
TRBJ2-7,few,TRBV20-1,SARMDYEQY
TRBJ1-1,.,TRBV4-1,ASSLYATENTEAF
TRBJ2-5,many,TRBV29-1,SAGPGQETQY
TRBJ1-3,.,TRBV28,ASSTPRDTGNTIY
TRBJ2-7,few,TRBV5-1,ASSRIAGGTYEQY
TRBJ2-4,few,TRBV7-9,ASSPVGSQAKNIQY
TRBJ2-7,.,TRBV28,ASGDIERGGMHEQY
.,few,TRBV20-1,SARVPAGGWDGDNEQF
TRBJ2-7,.,TRBV2,ASSEWLAGGKHYEQY
TRBJ1-2,few,TRBV2,ASSDGENYGYT
TRBJ2-2,.,TRBV12-3/TRBV12-4,ASREDYLSNTGELF
.,once,TRBV6-1,ATTKTSGGDEQF
TRBJ2-2,.,TRBV20-1,SARDGARNTGELF
TRBJ2-3,.,TRBV5-5,ASSFDRPTDTQY
TRBJ1-1,.,TRBV12-3/TRBV12-4,ASSDSPFTEAF
TRBJ2-1,few,TRBV30,AWSALRGELGDNEQF
TRBJ1-2,.,TRBV14,ASSQGTVNYGYT